Presented here are 22 T cell receptor beta chains from one specimen sequenced in a study of blood T cell repertoires in COVID-19 (dated by TCRdb to 2020 to 2022). Library preparation employed the immunoSEQ multiplex PCR assay. TCRdb's version of the immuneACCESS table is confined to in-frame rearrangements and falls short of the full clone set. An unresolved V gene accounts for under half of the shortfall where checked; the remainder is of unknown origin. The table for this sample lists roughly 120,000 clones; under 95% of them were counted only once. 3% to 4% of the sample goes to the ten largest clones. The material sequenced was peripheral blood. The receptors were gathered from a man over 45 with active COVID-19.

The chain combines TRBV6-6 with TRBJ2-2; TRBD1 matches at 9 bases. V trimming: 4 bases; J trimming: 5 bases; junction bases outside the gene matches: 8. Germline CDR1 MNHNY, CDR2 SVGAGI (reference sequence). The CDR3 runs to 16 residues. The CDR3: CASSFEGQGRTGELFF. In nucleotides, the CDR3 is TGTGCCAGCAGTTTCGAGGGACAGGGAAGAACCGGGGAGCTGTTTTTT.

The chain recombines TRBV12-3 or TRBV12-4 with TRBJ2-2; tentatively, D is TRBD2 (5 bases). The CDR3 is made up of 13 amino acids. V lost 3 bases to trimming and J lost 3 bases, with 5 bases between them. CDR3 amino acids: CASSFGDTGELFF. The CDR3 DNA reads as TGTGCCAGCAGTTTCGGGGACACCGGGGAGCTGTTTTTT.

The chain has TRBV27 and TRBJ1-2, with TRBD1 matching 9 bases. This CDR3 is built from 15 residues. Germline trimming cut 6 bases from V and 0 bases from J; bases unmatched to any gene: 5. The V gene's germline CDR1 is MNHEY and CDR2 SMNVEV (reference sequence). CDR3 sequence: CASSPGQGPNYGYTF. CDR3 sequence (DNA): TGTGCCAGCAGCCCGGGACAGGGCCCTAACTATGGCTACACCTTC.

The chain joins TRBV2 to TRBJ1-1, with D maybe TRBD1 (6 bases). Trimming pared 7 bases from V and 0 bases from J, leaving 12 bases between. The CDR3 totals 14 residues. Looked up from germline, CDR1 is SNHLY and CDR2 is FYNNEI. The CDR3 is CASNVGTLNTEAFF. The CDR3 nucleotides are TGTGCCAGCAATGTCGGGACACTGAACACTGAAGCTTTCTTT. The whole variable domain, filled in from reference TRBV2 and TRBJ1-1, reads EPEVTQTPSHQVTQMGQEVILRCVPISNHLYFYWYRQILGQKVEFLVSFYNNEISEKSEIFDDQFSVERPDGSNFTLKIRSTKLEDSAMYFCASNVGTLNTEAFFGQGTRLTVV.

The rearrangement links TRBV4-1 to TRBJ1-4; a weak D match, TRBD1 (6 bases). The germline V gene has CDR1 MGHRA and CDR2 YSYEKL. Trimming stripped 2 bases from V and 1 base from J, with 14 bases between. This CDR3 has 17 amino acids. The CDR3 bases are TGCGCCAGCAGCCAACTGGGGGGGCATGGAACTAATGAAAAACTGTTTTTT. The encoded protein is CASSQLGGHGTNEKLFF.

In DNA, the CDR3 is TGTGCCAGCAGCCAAGCCCCTTTTGGGGCCAACGTCCTGACTTTC. It encodes CASSQAPFGANVLTF. The rearrangement links TRBV14 to TRBJ2-6; D ambiguous. Between the trimmed V and J ends, which lost 1 base and 3 bases, there was a span of 7 bases. This CDR3 has 15 amino acids. Germline lookup yields CDR1 SGHDN and CDR2 FVKESK.

CDR3 sequence: CASSSRGQEETQYF. In DNA, the CDR3 is TGTGCCAGCAGCTCCCGGGGACAGGAAGAGACCCAGTACTTC. The chain couples TRBV7-9 to TRBJ2-5; 8 nucleotides agree with TRBD1. V dropped 4 bases and J dropped 3; count of bases not matched to a gene: 4. Germline lookup yields CDR1 SEHNR and CDR2 FQNEAQ (reference sequence). The CDR3 totals 14 residues. Full variable domain (remainder filled in from reference TRBV7-9 and TRBJ2-5): DTGVSQNPRHKITKRGQNVTFRCDPISEHNRLYWYRQTLGQGPEFLTYFQNEAQLEKSRLLSDRFSAERPKGSFSTLEIQRTEQGDSAMYLCASSSRGQEETQYFGPGTRLLVL.

The rearrangement uses TRBV7-8 and TRBJ1-1; TRBD1 matches at 7 bases. V was clipped by 3 bases and J by 4 bases; unmatched bases: 5. CDR1 and CDR2 from the germline V gene are SGHVS and FQNEAQ. This CDR3 region has 14 residues. This chain's CDR3 is CASSFRQGATEAFF. CDR3 in DNA: TGTGCCAGCAGCTTCAGACAGGGAGCCACTGAAGCTTTCTTT.

V usage is TRBV5-4 and J usage is TRBJ2-3; 10 nucleotides line up with TRBD2. CDR1 SGHNT and CDR2 YYREEE come from the germline V gene (reference sequence). The CDR3 sequence is 16 residues long. Trimming removed 4 bases from V and 1 base from J; junction bases left unmatched: 6. The CDR3 DNA follows: TGTGCCAGCAGCCCCACCGGGACTAGCGGCACAGATACGCAGTATTTT. Protein sequence: CASSPTGTSGTDTQYF.

The rearrangement links TRBV2 to TRBJ2-2; D gene ambiguous. Germline V lookup: CDR1 SNHLY, CDR2 FYNNEI. Between the trimmed V and J ends, which lost 4 bases and 1 base, there was a span of 4 bases. This CDR3 spans 13 amino acids. CDR3 sequence reads: CASSVQNTGELFF. DNA for the CDR3: TGTGCCAGCAGTGTACAGAACACCGGGGAGCTGTTTTTT.

The V and J genes are TRBV5-1 and TRBJ1-1; tentative D call: TRBD1 (6 bases). Germline assignment: CDR1 SGHRS and CDR2 YFSETQ. With 4 bases removed from V and 3 bases from J, the gap between germline ends came to 19 bases. CDR3 length: 16 residues. CDR3 in DNA: TGCGCCAGCAGCCCAAGTGTGGGAGGGGGGTACACTGAAGCTTTCTTT. Translation gives CASSPSVGGGYTEAFF. Looking up the rest from reference TRBV5-1 and TRBJ1-1 gives the full variable domain: KAGVTQTPRYLIKTRGQQVTLSCSPISGHRSVSWYQQTPGQGLQFLFEYFSETQRNKGNFPGRFSGRQFSNSRSEMNVSTLELGDSALYLCASSPSVGGGYTEAFFGQGTRLTVV.

V and J are TRBV11-3 and TRBJ2-1, with D perhaps matching TRBD2 (6 bases). The germline gives CDR1 SGHNT, CDR2 YENEEA. The CDR3 sequence is 16 residues long. V lost 1 base, J lost 0 bases, and 10 bases lay in between. In nucleotides, the CDR3 is TGTGCCAGCAGCTTAGGCGGTAGCGGCTCCTACAATGAGCAGTTCTTC. This sequence encodes CASSLGGSGSYNEQFF. The entire variable domain, with the rest obtained from reference TRBV11-3 and TRBJ2-1, is as follows: EAGVVQSPRYKIIEKKQPVAFWCNPISGHNTLYWYLQNLGQGPELLIRYENEEAVDDSQLPKDRFSAERLKGVDSTLKIQPAELGDSAVYLCASSLGGSGSYNEQFFGPGTRLTVL.

The chain joins TRBV10-3 to TRBJ2-7; 9 bases map to TRBD1. The CDR3 runs to 14 residues. J lost 0 bases, V lost 5 bases, and 2 bases had no gene match. The germline V gene has CDR1 ENHRY and CDR2 SYGVKD. The CDR3 sequence: CAISTDRGSYEQYF. The CDR3 DNA reads TGTGCCATCAGTACGGACAGGGGCTCCTACGAGCAGTACTTC.

This sequence joins TRBV30 and TRBJ2-1; D may be TRBD2 (7 bases). The CDR3 consists of 14 residues. V shed 2 bases and J shed 4 bases, with 12 bases lying between them. CDR1 and CDR2 from the germline V gene are GTSNPN and SVGIG (reference sequence). This CDR3 reads CAWSLRGPYNEQFF. The CDR3 DNA follows: TGTGCCTGGAGTCTGCGGGGGCCTTACAATGAGCAGTTCTTC.

The CDR3 spells CASSMTSGRSYNEQFF. The CDR3, as DNA: TGTGCCAGCAGTATGACTAGCGGGAGATCCTACAATGAGCAGTTCTTC. This chain uses TRBV5-4 with TRBJ2-1; TRBD2 matches at 12 bases. Germline V gene sequence: CDR1 SGHNT, CDR2 YYREEE (reference sequence). With 5 bases clipped from V and 1 base from J, the junction kept 4 bases outside the gene matches. The CDR3 length is 16 residues.

The rearrangement links TRBV4-1 to TRBJ2-3, with 7 nucleotides matching TRBD2. Germline-derived CDR1 and CDR2 are MGHRA and YSYEKL. V lost 3 bases, J lost 2 bases, and 2 bases stayed unmatched. This CDR3 region has 14 residues. CDR3: CASSQGGSTDTQYF. The CDR3 nucleotides read TGCGCCAGCAGCCAGGGGGGGTCCACAGATACGCAGTATTTT.

The V gene is TRBV24-1, the J gene TRBJ2-1; D may be TRBD2 (6 bases). Trimming shortened V by 4 bases and J by 8 bases, and 17 bases separated the two germline ends. CDR3 length: 15 amino acids. CDR1 and CDR2 (germline): KGHDR, SFDVKD. For the CDR3, the DNA is TGTGCCACCAGTGACTCCCCGGCGGGATCTTATGAGCAGTTCTTC. This sequence encodes CATSDSPAGSYEQFF.

This clone turned up a few times. The rearrangement joins TRBV27 to TRBJ2-7; a possible D gene is TRBD2 (5 bases). Trimming stripped 8 bases from V and 0 bases from J, with 8 bases between. Germline loops: CDR1 MNHEY, CDR2 SMNVEV (reference sequence). The CDR3 has 12 residues. The CDR3 DNA sequence: TGTGCCAGCCGAGGGAACTCCTACGAGCAGTACTTC. Translating it yields CASRGNSYEQYF.

CDR3 bases: TGTGCCAGCAGCTTTTCCGAGAGGCAGGCTTTCTTT. The encoded protein is CASSFSERQAFF. The V gene is TRBV7-9, the J gene TRBJ1-1; D unclear. Germline V gene lookup returns CDR1 SEHNR and CDR2 FQNEAQ (reference sequence). V was trimmed by 3 bases and J by 11 bases, leaving 13 bases between them. CDR3 length: 12 amino acids.

The V and J genes are TRBV12-5 and TRBJ2-3; 8 bases match TRBD2. With V trimmed by 6 bases and J by 1 base, 6 bases remained unmatched. Per the germline V gene, CDR1 is LGHNT and CDR2 is FRNRAP. The CDR3 loop spans 15 amino acids. The CDR3, as DNA: TGTGCTAGTGGGGGTAGCGGGGTAGGCACAGATACGCAGTATTTT. Residues: CASGGSGVGTDTQYF. Combining the CDR3 with reference TRBV12-5 and TRBJ2-3 gives the whole variable domain DARVTQTPRHKVTEMGQEVTMRCQPILGHNTVFWYRQTMMQGLELLAYFRNRAPLDDSGMPKDRFSAEMPDATLATLKIQPSEPRDSAVYFCASGGSGVGTDTQYFGPGTRLTVL.

There are a few counts of this clone. This chain connects TRBV28 to TRBJ1-1; 8 bases align to TRBD1. This CDR3 is 15 amino acids long. CDR1 and CDR2 from the germline V gene are MDHEN and SYDVKM. Unmatched junction bases numbered 11, after V lost 6 bases and J lost 5 bases. In DNA form, the CDR3 reads TGTGCCAGCAGATATTCAGGGGGCAGGAGGACTGAAGCTTTCTTT. The encoded protein is CASRYSGGRRTEAFF.

The chain recombines TRBV18 with TRBJ2-1, with D unresolved. There are 12 residues in the CDR3. The germline V gene encodes CDR1 KGHSH and CDR2 LQKENI. The V end was cut by 3 bases, the J end by 12 bases, with 12 bases between. The CDR3 DNA reads TGTGCCAGCTCACCCCCGGAGCGAGTGCAGTTCTTC. Translation: CASSPPERVQFF.